This T cell receptor (beta chain) is drawn from a study of blood T cell repertoires in COVID-19. V was pared by 0 bases and J by 6 bases, with 11 bases between. This CDR3 is 14 amino acids long. Germline V gives CDR1 MNHEY, CDR2 SMNVEV (reference sequence). The method was immunoSEQ multiplex PCR; TCRdb's version includes in-frame clones alone and lacks a portion of them. Seen here are 200,000 to 250,000 clones, approximately 80% observed once, and the top ten hold roughly 1.8%. The chain employs TRBV27 and TRBJ1-2, with D possibly matching TRBD1 (6 bases). Input material: PBMCs or T cells enriched from blood (not recorded which). The source is a man in his sixties who had recovered from COVID-19. CDR3 region: CASSLSAGADGYTF. For the CDR3, the DNA is TGTGCCAGCAGTTTATCTGCGGGGGCGGATGGCTACACCTTC.